This TCR beta chain was identified in a study of PD-1 blockade in classical Hodgkin lymphoma. About the research overall: The patients were dosed with nivolumab 3 mg/kg, infused intravenously every 2 weeks.

Clones were sequenced by immunoSEQ multiplex PCR, and TCRdb holds only the in-frame ones, with some missing. The table lists fewer than 65,000 clones, about nine tenths of them singletons. In every patient, relapse followed autologous stem cell transplantation, while exposure to brentuximab vedotin differed. To note about this clone: Its antigen is still unknown.

Study results and caveats: What drove the repertoire differences, possibly disease activity or prior therapy, has not been defined. Healthy donors were reported to have higher baseline TCR diversity than newly diagnosed patients.

The sequence derives from a human donor with classical Hodgkin lymphoma. This specimen was peripheral blood mononuclear cells (PBMCs), taken at baseline.

The chain's CDR3 is CASSLGETAYNEQFF. CDR3 nucleotide sequence: TGTGCCAGCAGCTTGGGGGAGACAGCTTACAATGAGCAGTTCTTC. The J gene is TRBJ2-1, the V gene TRBV5-4; either TRBD1 or TRBD2 may fit D (5 bases each). CDR1 is SGHNT and CDR2 is YYREEE in the germline V gene (reference sequence). V was cut by 0 bases and J by 4 bases, with 11 bases left in between. This CDR3 spans 15 amino acids.